Below are 10 T cell receptor beta chains sequenced from a single sample in a study of T cell changes during pregnancy in multiple sclerosis. The protocol was immunoSEQ multiplex PCR, while the TCRdb copy is restricted to in-frame clones and leaves out a portion. The profile covers around 52,000 clones, with 92% appearing a single time and 0.15% to 0.2% taken by the ten largest. Sequenced here: CD4+ T cells from peripheral blood mononuclear cells, sampled after pregnancy. All receptors come from a female donor in good health, enrolled as a control in a pregnancy study.

The chain is built from TRBV27 and TRBJ1-6, with D perhaps TRBD1 (6 bases). V dropped 1 base and J dropped 7 bases, with 11 bases sitting between them. CDR3 length: 15 residues. Germline CDR1 reads MNHEY; CDR2 reads SMNVEV (reference sequence). The CDR3 DNA reads TGTGCCAGCAGTTTATTACAGGGCTTCAATTCACCCCTCCACTTT. This encodes CASSLLQGFNSPLHF.

The genes are TRBV4-3 and TRBJ2-7; D is perhaps TRBD1 (5 bases). CDR3 length: 17 residues. V gave up 0 bases and J gave up 2 bases, with 17 bases separating them. Per the germline V gene, CDR1 is LGHNA and CDR2 is YSLEER. CDR3 loop: CASSQDLETVGTYEQYF. In nucleotides, the CDR3 is TGCGCCAGCAGCCAAGATCTCGAGACAGTTGGAACCTACGAGCAGTACTTC.

This clone was seen just once. The chain links TRBV7-9 to TRBJ2-3, with a tentative D call TRBD2 (5 bases). The V gene lost 7 bases and the J gene lost 1 base, with 15 bases spanning the gap. Germline V gene data show CDR1 as SEHNR and CDR2 as FQNEAQ (reference sequence). The CDR3 sequence is 15 residues long. The CDR3 protein is CASTSRGIGTDTQYF. In DNA, the CDR3 is TGTGCCAGCACCTCGAGAGGGATTGGCACAGATACGCAGTATTTT.

The V gene is TRBV7-9, the J gene TRBJ2-5; possible D gene TRBD1, 6 bases. V lost 5 bases and J lost 5, with 15 bases in between. CDR3 length: 14 amino acids. Germline-derived CDR1 and CDR2 are SEHNR and FQNEAQ (reference sequence). DNA for the CDR3: TGTGCCAGCAGCCCCTCCCGAAGGGGGGAGACCCAGTACTTC. Its protein product is CASSPSRRGETQYF.

The chain is built from TRBV5-8 and TRBJ2-7; 7 nucleotides line up with TRBD2. The CDR3 covers 13 residues. Germline V gene sequence: CDR1 SGHTS, CDR2 YDEGEE. Trimming removed 4 bases from V and 6 bases from J; junction bases left unmatched: 7. DNA of the CDR3: TGTGCCAGCAGCGGGAGGGCGGGGCTCGAGCAGTACTTC. Translating it yields CASSGRAGLEQYF.

The chain joins TRBV5-5 to TRBJ1-5; D not certain. CDR1 is SGHKS and CDR2 is YYEKEE in the germline V gene (reference sequence). The ends were cut back, 1 base at V and 5 bases at J, with 13 bases in the middle. The CDR3 length is 15 residues. The DNA of the CDR3 is TGTGCCAGCAGCTTGAGGTCAGGTACTCATCAGCCCCAGCATTTT. It specifies CASSLRSGTHQPQHF.

The J gene is TRBJ2-7, the V gene TRBV29-1; a weak D match, TRBD1 (6 bases). V dropped 5 bases and J dropped 6 bases, with 11 bases sitting between them. This CDR3 is 11 amino acids long. Germline CDR1 and CDR2: SQVTM and ANQGSEA. The CDR3 DNA reads as TGCAGCGTTCCCGGGACACCCGAGCAGTACTTC. Amino acid sequence: CSVPGTPEQYF.

This chain joins TRBV28 and TRBJ1-1, with 11 positions matching TRBD1. The germline V gene has CDR1 MDHEN and CDR2 SYDVKM. The junction had 9 bases not matched to a gene; V was cut back by 6 bases and J by 9 bases. The length of the CDR3 is 14 residues. CDR3 DNA: TGTGCCAGCAGCCGAGGGACAGGGGGTGTGAAAGCTTTCTTT. Amino acids: CASSRGTGGVKAFF.

The chain links TRBV5-1 to TRBJ1-4; D is possibly TRBD1 (5 bases). Germline assignment: CDR1 SGHRS and CDR2 YFSETQ. The germline V and J ends were trimmed by 0 bases and 4 bases, with 7 bases remaining between them. This CDR3 region has 14 residues. The CDR3 DNA reads as TGCGCCAGCAGCTTGGGACAGAATAATGAAAAACTGTTTTTT. Translated, it gives CASSLGQNNEKLFF.

V gene TRBV19 combines with J gene TRBJ1-4, with a tentative D call TRBD1 (6 bases). Trimming cost V 10 bases and J 7 bases, with 16 bases left between them. Looked up from germline, CDR1 is LNHDA and CDR2 is SQIVND (reference sequence). The CDR3 is 13 amino acids. The CDR3 loop reads CATLNRDSEKLFF. The CDR3 nucleotides read TGTGCCACCCTGAACAGGGATAGTGAAAAACTGTTTTTT.